A selection of T cell receptor beta chains follows, all from one sample in a study of T cells in Graves' hyperthyroidism and ophthalmopathy. In TCRdb, the multiplex PCR reads were re-called with MiXCR into one record per CDR3 protein. Among 500,000 to 750,000 distinct CDR3 sequences, about 15% were seen once, and the ten largest hold 7.3%. Sequenced: blood. The receptors were sampled from a woman under 40 with Graves' hyperthyroidism. Both conserved end residues are part of each CDR3. D genes are given only for firm matches. Clone size is not always given. Where it is, it says once, few, many or a class for expanded clones.

j_gene: TRBJ1-5
v_gene: TRBV27
d_gene: -
abundance: many
CDR3nt: TGTGCCAGCAGTTTAACGGTCGACAGCAATCAGCCCCAGCATTTT
CDR3aa: CASSLTVDSNQPQHF

j_gene: TRBJ1-1
v_gene: TRBV20-1
d_gene: -
abundance: many
CDR3nt: TGCAGTGCTAGATGGGTTTCGGCGTTTGAAGCTTTCTTT
CDR3aa: CSARWVSAFEAFF

j_gene: TRBJ1-5
v_gene: TRBV20-1
d_gene: -
abundance: -
CDR3nt: TGCAGTGCTAAAGGCGGGGTTCCTCAGCCCCAGCATTTT
CDR3aa: CSAKGGVPQPQHF

j_gene: TRBJ1-2
v_gene: TRBV18
d_gene: -
abundance: many
CDR3nt: TGTGCCAGCTCACCGGACGGATCCTACTATGGCTACACCTTC
CDR3aa: CASSPDGSYYGYTF

j_gene: TRBJ2-1
v_gene: TRBV6-1
d_gene: TRBD2
abundance: many
CDR3nt: TGTGCCACCTGCCGGACTAGCGGACTTCTCAATGAGCAGTTCTTC
CDR3aa: CATCRTSGLLNEQFF

j_gene: TRBJ1-1
v_gene: TRBV4-1
d_gene: -
abundance: -
CDR3nt: TGCGCCAGCAGCCAAGATCCTACAGCGTTTGAAGCTTTCTTT
CDR3aa: CASSQDPTAFEAFF

j_gene: TRBJ1-1
v_gene: TRBV6-1
d_gene: -
abundance: many
CDR3nt: TGTGCCAGCAGTGCGACATGGAACACTGAAGCTTTCTTT
CDR3aa: CASSATWNTEAFF

j_gene: TRBJ2-7
v_gene: TRBV28
d_gene: -
abundance: many
CDR3nt: TGTGCCAGCAGTTTAGGTAACATCCTCTACGAGCAGTACTTC
CDR3aa: CASSLGNILYEQYF

j_gene: TRBJ2-7
v_gene: TRBV27
d_gene: TRBD1
abundance: many
CDR3nt: TGTGCCAGCAGTGGGACAGGGGAGATCGAGCAGTACTTC
CDR3aa: CASSGTGEIEQYF

j_gene: TRBJ2-3
v_gene: TRBV9
d_gene: TRBD2
abundance: few
CDR3nt: TGTGCCAGCAGCCCAGCAGCGGGAGGGCCCGGAGATACGCAGTATTTT
CDR3aa: CASSPAAGGPGDTQYF

j_gene: TRBJ2-7
v_gene: TRBV29-1
d_gene: -
abundance: few
CDR3nt: TGCAGCGGAAGCCAGGGGTCCTACGAGCAGTACTTC
CDR3aa: CSGSQGSYEQYF